The subject of this entry is one T cell receptor beta chain. A second PCR, run for about 7 to 11 cycles, used a sample-barcoded 5' primer plus a J-beta primer mix. The yield of each sample was at least 2.5 million CDR3-containing paired-end reads. TCRdb redid the calling of the 5' RACE reads with MiXCR, one entry per CDR3 protein. Counted here are about 1.8 million distinct CDR3 sequences, around 48% occurring once; the ten biggest clones make up roughly 2%. The data derive from a study of blood T cells in healthy people across ages. About the research overall: The template switching approach captured approximately one barcoded beta molecule for every two T cells.

Per-sample yields of isolated PBMCs were at least 6 million. The TCR comes from a woman aged 40 to 50 in good health. The sequenced sample was blood.

As DNA, the CDR3 is TGTGCCAGCAGTTTTGCGGGGGGGCCAGGGGAACAGTTCTTC. Translated, it gives CASSFAGGPGEQFF. The chain employs TRBV28 and TRBJ2-1; the match to TRBD2 covers 9 bases. With V trimmed by 3 bases and J by 13 bases, 10 bases remained unmatched. CDR1 MDHEN and CDR2 SYDVKM come from the germline V gene. The CDR3 contains 14 residues. The full variable domain, rest sourced from reference TRBV28 and TRBJ2-1, is DVKVTQSSRYLVKRTGEKVFLECVQDMDHENMFWYRQDPGLGLRLIYFSYDVKMKEKGDIPEGYSVSREKKERFSLILESASTNQTSMYLCASSFAGGPGEQFFGPGTRLTVL.